This T cell receptor (beta chain) was recorded in a study of T cells in Graves' hyperthyroidism and ophthalmopathy. With 6 bases removed from V and 9 bases from J, the gap between germline ends came to 12 bases. Germline CDR1 is MDHEN and CDR2 is SYDVKM. The CDR3 sequence is 12 residues long. Regions amplified from RNA transcripts were the TCR beta CDR3 regions. Carried out on the TCR CDR3, a first-round RT-PCR used the HTBI primer set. TCRdb used MiXCR to reprocess the multiplex PCR reads, holding one entry per CDR3 protein. The table has around 620,000 distinct CDR3 sequences, just over 45% seen once. This clonotype was detected ten times or more.

The chain employs TRBV28 and TRBJ1-5, with D maybe TRBD1 (6 bases). This clonotype was sampled from an adult woman with Graves' disease, either hyperthyroidism or ophthalmopathy (not recorded which). Sequencing was carried out using peripheral blood or thyroid tissue (not recorded which). CDR3 DNA sequence: TGTGCCAGCAGGACACAGGGAACGCCCCAGCATTTT. It translates to CASRTQGTPQHF.